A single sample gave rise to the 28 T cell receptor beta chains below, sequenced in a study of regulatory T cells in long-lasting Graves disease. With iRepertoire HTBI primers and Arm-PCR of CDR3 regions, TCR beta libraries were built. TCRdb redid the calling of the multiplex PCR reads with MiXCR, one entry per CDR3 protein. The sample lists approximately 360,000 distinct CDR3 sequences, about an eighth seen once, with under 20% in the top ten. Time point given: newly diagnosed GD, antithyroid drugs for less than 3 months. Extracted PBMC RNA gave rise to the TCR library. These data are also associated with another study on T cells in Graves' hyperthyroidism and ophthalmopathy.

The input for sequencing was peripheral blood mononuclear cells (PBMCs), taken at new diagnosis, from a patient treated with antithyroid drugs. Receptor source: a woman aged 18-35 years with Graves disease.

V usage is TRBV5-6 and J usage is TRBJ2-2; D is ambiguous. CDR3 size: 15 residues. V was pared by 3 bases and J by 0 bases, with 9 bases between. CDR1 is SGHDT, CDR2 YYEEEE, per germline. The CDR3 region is CASSSGITNTGELFF. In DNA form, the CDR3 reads TGTGCCAGCAGCTCTGGTATTACGAACACCGGGGAGCTGTTTTTT.

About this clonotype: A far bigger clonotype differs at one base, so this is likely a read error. CDR3 DNA sequence: TGTGCCAGCAGTGTGTTCGGGAACACTAAAGCTTTCTTT. This encodes CASSVFGNTKAFF. The chain combines TRBV6-2 or TRBV6-3 with TRBJ1-1; the D is unclear. There are 13 residues in the CDR3. The V gene's germline CDR1 is MNHEY and CDR2 SVGEGT.

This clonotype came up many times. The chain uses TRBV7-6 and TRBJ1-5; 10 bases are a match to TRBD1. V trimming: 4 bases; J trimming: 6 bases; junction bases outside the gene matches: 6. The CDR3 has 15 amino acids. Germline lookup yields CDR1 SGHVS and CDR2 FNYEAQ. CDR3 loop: CASSSTGGWVQPQHF. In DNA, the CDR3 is TGTGCCAGCAGCTCGACAGGGGGCTGGGTTCAGCCCCAGCATTTT. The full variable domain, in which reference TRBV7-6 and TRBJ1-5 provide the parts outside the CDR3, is GAGVSQSPRYKVTKRGQDVALRCDPISGHVSLYWYRQALGQGPEFLTYFNYEAQQDKSGLPNDRFSAERPEGSISTLTIQRTEQRDSAMYRCASSSTGGWVQPQHFGDGTRLSIL.

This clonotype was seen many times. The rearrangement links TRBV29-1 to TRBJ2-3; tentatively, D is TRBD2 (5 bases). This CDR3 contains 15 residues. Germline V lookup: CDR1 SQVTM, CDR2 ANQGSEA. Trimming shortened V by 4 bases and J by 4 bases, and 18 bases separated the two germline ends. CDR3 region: CSVVESRRFSDTQYF. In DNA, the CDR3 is TGCAGCGTTGTAGAGTCTCGGAGGTTCTCAGATACGCAGTATTTT.

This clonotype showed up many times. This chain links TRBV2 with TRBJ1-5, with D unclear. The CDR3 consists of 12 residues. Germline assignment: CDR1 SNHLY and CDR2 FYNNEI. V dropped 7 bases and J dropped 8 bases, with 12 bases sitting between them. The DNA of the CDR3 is TGTGCCAGCACGACGGCCTGGGAGCCCCAGCATTTT. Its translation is CASTTAWEPQHF.

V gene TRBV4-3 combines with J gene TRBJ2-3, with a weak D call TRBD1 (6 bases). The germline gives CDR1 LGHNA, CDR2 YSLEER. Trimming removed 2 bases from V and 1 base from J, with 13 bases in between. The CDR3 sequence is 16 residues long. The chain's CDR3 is CASSQRAGVGTDTQYF. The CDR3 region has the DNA TGCGCCAGCAGCCAAAGAGCAGGGGTGGGCACAGATACGCAGTATTTT.

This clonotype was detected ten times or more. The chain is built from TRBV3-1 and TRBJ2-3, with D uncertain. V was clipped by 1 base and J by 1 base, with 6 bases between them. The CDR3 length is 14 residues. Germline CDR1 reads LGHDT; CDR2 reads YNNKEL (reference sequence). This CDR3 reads CASSQGGRTDTQYF. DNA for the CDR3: TGTGCCAGCAGCCAAGGGGGTCGCACAGATACGCAGTATTTT.

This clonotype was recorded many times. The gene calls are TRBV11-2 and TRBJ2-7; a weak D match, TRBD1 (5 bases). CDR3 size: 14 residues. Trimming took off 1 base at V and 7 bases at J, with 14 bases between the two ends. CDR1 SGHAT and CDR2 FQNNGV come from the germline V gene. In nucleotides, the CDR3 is TGTGCCAGCAGCTTAGGGGGCCACCGAAAAGAGCAGTACTTC. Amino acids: CASSLGGHRKEQYF.

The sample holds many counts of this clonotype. CDR3 residues: CASSLSDSSLYGYTF. CDR3 DNA: TGTGCCAGCAGTTTATCGGACAGCAGTTTATATGGCTACACCTTC. The genes are TRBV28 and TRBJ1-2, with a possible D match to TRBD1 (6 bases). This CDR3 has 15 amino acids. Germline CDR1 reads MDHEN; CDR2 reads SYDVKM. V was trimmed by 1 base and J by 5 bases, leaving 14 bases between them.

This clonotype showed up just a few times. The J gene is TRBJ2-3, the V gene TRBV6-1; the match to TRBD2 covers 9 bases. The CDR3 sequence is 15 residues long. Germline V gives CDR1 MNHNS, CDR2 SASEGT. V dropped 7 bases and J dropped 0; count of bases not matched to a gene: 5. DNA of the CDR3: TGTGCCAGCAACCCTAGCGGGACTAGCACAGATACGCAGTATTTT. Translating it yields CASNPSGTSTDTQYF.

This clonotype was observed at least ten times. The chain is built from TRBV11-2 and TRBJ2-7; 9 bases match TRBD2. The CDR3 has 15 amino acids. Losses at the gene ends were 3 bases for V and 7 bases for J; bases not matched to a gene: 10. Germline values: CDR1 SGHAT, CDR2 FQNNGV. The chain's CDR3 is CASSFSGSPTGEQYF. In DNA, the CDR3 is TGTGCCAGCAGCTTTAGCGGGAGCCCCACAGGGGAGCAGTACTTC.

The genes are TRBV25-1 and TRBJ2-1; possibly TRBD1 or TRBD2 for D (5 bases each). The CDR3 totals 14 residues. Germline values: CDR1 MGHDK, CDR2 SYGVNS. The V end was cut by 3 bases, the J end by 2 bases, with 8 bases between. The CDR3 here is CASSDRGPYNEQFF. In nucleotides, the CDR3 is TGTGCCAGCAGTGATCGGGGCCCCTACAATGAGCAGTTCTTC.

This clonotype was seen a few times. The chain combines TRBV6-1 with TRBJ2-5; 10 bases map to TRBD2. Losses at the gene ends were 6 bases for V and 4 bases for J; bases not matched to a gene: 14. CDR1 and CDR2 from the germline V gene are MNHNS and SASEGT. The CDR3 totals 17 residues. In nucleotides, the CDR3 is TGTGCCAGCAGATCCTCCCTTCGGACTAGCGGCGGAGAGACCCAGTACTTC. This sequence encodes CASRSSLRTSGGETQYF.

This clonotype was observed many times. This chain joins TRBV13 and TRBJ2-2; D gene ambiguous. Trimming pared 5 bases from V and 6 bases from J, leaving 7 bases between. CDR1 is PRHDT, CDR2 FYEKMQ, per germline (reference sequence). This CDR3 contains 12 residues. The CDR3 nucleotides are TGTGCCAGCAGCCCCCTACCCGGGGAGCTGTTTTTT. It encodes CASSPLPGELFF. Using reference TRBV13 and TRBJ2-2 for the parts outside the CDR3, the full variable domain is AAGVIQSPRHLIKEKRETATLKCYPIPRHDTVYWYQQGPGQDPQFLISFYEKMQSDKGSIPDRFSAQQFSDYHSELNMSSLELGDSALYFCASSPLPGELFFGEGSRLTVL.

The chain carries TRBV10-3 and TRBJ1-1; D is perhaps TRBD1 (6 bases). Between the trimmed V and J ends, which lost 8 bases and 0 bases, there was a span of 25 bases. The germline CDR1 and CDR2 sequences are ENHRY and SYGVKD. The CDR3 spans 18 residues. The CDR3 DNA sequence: TGTGCCATCCGTGGGGGGGGGACAAGTAGAAAGGTGAACACTGAAGCTTTCTTT. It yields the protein CAIRGGGTSRKVNTEAFF.

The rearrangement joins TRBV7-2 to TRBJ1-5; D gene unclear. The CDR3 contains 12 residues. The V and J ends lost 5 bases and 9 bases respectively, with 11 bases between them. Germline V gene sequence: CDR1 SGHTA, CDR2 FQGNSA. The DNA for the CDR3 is TGTGCCAGCAGCACAGATGTTGGGCCCCAGCATTTT. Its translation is CASSTDVGPQHF.

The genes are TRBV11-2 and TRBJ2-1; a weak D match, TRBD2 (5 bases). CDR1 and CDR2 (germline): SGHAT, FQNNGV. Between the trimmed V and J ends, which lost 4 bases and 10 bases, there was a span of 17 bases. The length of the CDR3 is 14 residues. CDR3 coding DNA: TGTGCCAGCAGCTCAACCCCGGAGGCGCAGGAGCAGTTCTTC. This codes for CASSSTPEAQEQFF.

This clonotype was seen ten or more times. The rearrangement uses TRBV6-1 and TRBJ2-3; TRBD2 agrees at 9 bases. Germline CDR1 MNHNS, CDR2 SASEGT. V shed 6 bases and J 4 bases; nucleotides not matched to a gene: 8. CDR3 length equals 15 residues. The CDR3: CASSQGLAYADTQYF. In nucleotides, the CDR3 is TGTGCCAGCAGCCAGGGACTAGCTTACGCAGATACGCAGTATTTT.

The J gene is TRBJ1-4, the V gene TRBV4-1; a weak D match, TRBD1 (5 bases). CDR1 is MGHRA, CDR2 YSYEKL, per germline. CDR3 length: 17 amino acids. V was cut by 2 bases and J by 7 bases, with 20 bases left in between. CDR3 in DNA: TGCGCCAGCAGCCAATCTTCCCGGGGACGTTGGGGTGAAAAACTGTTTTTT. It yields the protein CASSQSSRGRWGEKLFF.

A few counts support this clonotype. The CDR3 bases are TGCGCCAGCAGATCCAATGACAGGAATGGCTACACCTTC. Amino acids: CASRSNDRNGYTF. The gene calls are TRBV10-2 and TRBJ1-2; a possible D gene is TRBD1 (6 bases). The CDR3 contains 13 residues. CDR1 WSHSY and CDR2 SAAADI come from the germline V gene. V gave up 6 bases and J gave up 6 bases, with 14 bases separating them.

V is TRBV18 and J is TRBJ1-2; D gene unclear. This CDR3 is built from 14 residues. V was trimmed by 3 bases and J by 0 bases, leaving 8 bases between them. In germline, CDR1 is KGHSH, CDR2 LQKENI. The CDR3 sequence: CASSPGSTNYGYTF. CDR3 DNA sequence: TGTGCCAGCTCACCGGGAAGCACTAACTATGGCTACACCTTC.

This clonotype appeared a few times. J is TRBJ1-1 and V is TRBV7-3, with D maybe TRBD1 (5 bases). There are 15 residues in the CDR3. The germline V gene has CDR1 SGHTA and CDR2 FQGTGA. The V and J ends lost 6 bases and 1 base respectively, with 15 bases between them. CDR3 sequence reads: CASSISGTANTEAFF. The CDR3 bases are TGTGCCAGCAGTATCTCCGGGACGGCGAACACTGAAGCTTTCTTT. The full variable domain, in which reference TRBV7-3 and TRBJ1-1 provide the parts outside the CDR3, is GAGVSQTPSNKVTEKGKYVELRCDPISGHTALYWYRQSLGQGPEFLIYFQGTGAADDSGLPNDRFFAVRPEGSVSTLKIQRTERGDSAVYLCASSISGTANTEAFFGQGTRLTVV.

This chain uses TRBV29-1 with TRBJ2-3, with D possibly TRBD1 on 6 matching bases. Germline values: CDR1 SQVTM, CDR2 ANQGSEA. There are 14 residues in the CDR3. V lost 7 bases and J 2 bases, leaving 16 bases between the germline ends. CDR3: CSASSGVHTDTQYF. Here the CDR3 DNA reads TGCAGCGCCAGCTCAGGGGTGCACACAGATACGCAGTATTTT.

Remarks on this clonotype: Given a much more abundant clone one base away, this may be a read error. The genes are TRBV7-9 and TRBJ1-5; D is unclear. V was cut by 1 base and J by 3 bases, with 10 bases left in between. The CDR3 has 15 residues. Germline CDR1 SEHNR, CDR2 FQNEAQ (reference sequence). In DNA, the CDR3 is TGTGCCAGCAGCTTAGACGCCAGCCTCAATCAGCCCCAGCATTTT. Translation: CASSLDASLNQPQHF. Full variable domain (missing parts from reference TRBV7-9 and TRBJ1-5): DTGVSQNPRHKITKRGQNVTFRCDPISEHNRLYWYRQTLGQGPEFLTYFQNEAQLEKSRLLSDRFSAERPKGSFSTLEIQRTEQGDSAMYLCASSLDASLNQPQHFGDGTRLSIL.

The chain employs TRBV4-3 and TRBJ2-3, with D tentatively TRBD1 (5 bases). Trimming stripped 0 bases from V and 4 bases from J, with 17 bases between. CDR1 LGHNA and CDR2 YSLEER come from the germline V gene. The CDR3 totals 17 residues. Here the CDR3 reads CASSQDYRPLPPDTQYF. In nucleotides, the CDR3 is TGCGCCAGCAGCCAAGATTACAGGCCTCTTCCTCCAGATACGCAGTATTTT.

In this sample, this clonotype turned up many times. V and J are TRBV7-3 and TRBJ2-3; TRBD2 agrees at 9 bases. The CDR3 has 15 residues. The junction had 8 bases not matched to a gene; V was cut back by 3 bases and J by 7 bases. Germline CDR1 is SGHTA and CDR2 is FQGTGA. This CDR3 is CASSFVAGERNTQYF. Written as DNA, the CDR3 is TGTGCCAGCAGCTTTGTAGCGGGAGAACGGAATACGCAGTATTTT. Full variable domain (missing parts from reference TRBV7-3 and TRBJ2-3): GAGVSQTPSNKVTEKGKYVELRCDPISGHTALYWYRQSLGQGPEFLIYFQGTGAADDSGLPNDRFFAVRPEGSVSTLKIQRTERGDSAVYLCASSFVAGERNTQYFGPGTRLTVL.

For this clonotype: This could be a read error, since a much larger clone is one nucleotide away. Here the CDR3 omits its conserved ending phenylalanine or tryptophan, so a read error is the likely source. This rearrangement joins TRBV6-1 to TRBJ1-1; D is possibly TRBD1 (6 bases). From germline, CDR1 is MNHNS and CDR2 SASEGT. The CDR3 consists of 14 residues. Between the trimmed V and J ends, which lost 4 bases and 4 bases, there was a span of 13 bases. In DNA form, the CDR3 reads TGTGCCAGCAGTGTACCACAGGGCTCCACTGAAGCTTTCTCT. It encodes CASSVPQGSTEAFS.

The CDR3 nucleotides read TGTGCCAGCTACGAAGGGAGCTCCTACAATGAGCAGTTCTTC. Translation: CASYEGSSYNEQFF. This chain links TRBV6-1 with TRBJ2-1; perhaps TRBD2 as D (5 bases). CDR1 is MNHNS, CDR2 SASEGT, per germline. Trimming took off 8 bases at V and 0 bases at J, with 11 bases between the two ends. This CDR3 has 14 residues.